These T cell receptor beta chains were read from a single sample in a study of T-cell reconstitution after alpha-beta-depleted transplantation in children. MiXCR, applied by TCRdb to the PCR reads, yields one record per CDR3 protein. The repertoire holds 200,000 to 250,000 distinct CDR3 sequences, approximately 9.5% seen once, with 6.2% in the top ten. The sample in question was PBMCs from the stem cell graft donor, obtained from the stem cell graft. The receptors here all came from a human donor who donated a stem cell graft to a child with acute lymphoblastic leukemia. CDR3s include the opening cysteine and the closing phenylalanine or tryptophan. Fields, in order: CDR3 DNA, CDR3 protein, J gene, clone size, V gene, CDR3 length, D gene. The D gene is left open where the match is weak. Size values are once, few and many counts, or a class for expanded clones, and some rows have none.

CDR3nt: TGCAGTGCGACCTCCGGGGGCGCAACCTCCACTGAAGCTTTCTTT
CDR3aa: CSATSGGATSTEAFF
j_gene: TRBJ1-1
abundance: many
v_gene: TRBV20-1
len: 15
d_gene: -

CDR3nt: TGTGCCTCCGGGCCGGGCGACGCGGACACTGAAGCTTTCTTT
CDR3aa: CASGPGDADTEAFF
j_gene: TRBJ1-1
abundance: -
v_gene: TRBV10-3
len: 14
d_gene: -

CDR3nt: TGCGCCAGCAGCGTCAACCCTACCGGGACAGCCACCGGGGAGCTGTTTTTT
CDR3aa: CASSVNPTGTATGELFF
j_gene: TRBJ2-2
abundance: few
v_gene: TRBV5-1
len: 17
d_gene: TRBD1

CDR3nt: TGTGCCAGCAGTGAACAGACAGGGGTGGGCACTGAAGCTTTCTTT
CDR3aa: CASSEQTGVGTEAFF
j_gene: TRBJ1-1
abundance: many
v_gene: TRBV6-1
len: 15
d_gene: TRBD1

CDR3nt: TGCGCCAGCAGCCAAGGACAGGGTCGCACAGATACGCAGTATTTT
CDR3aa: CASSQGQGRTDTQYF
j_gene: TRBJ2-3
abundance: many
v_gene: TRBV4-1
len: 15
d_gene: TRBD1

CDR3nt: TGCGCCAGCAGCCACGGACTAGCGGGGCTGGAGACCCAGTACTTC
CDR3aa: CASSHGLAGLETQYF
j_gene: TRBJ2-5
abundance: many
v_gene: TRBV5-1
len: 15
d_gene: TRBD2

CDR3nt: TGTGCCAGCAGCGCAGGGGGGACCGGGGGTGAAAAACTGTTTTTT
CDR3aa: CASSAGGTGGEKLFF
j_gene: TRBJ1-4
abundance: few
v_gene: TRBV7-2
len: 15
d_gene: TRBD1

CDR3nt: TGTGCCAGCAGTGGATCGACTGGGAGGGAGACCCAGTACTTC
CDR3aa: CASSGSTGRETQYF
j_gene: TRBJ2-5
abundance: many
v_gene: TRBV25-1
len: 14
d_gene: -

CDR3nt: TGCGCCAGCGTCGGGACAGGGGAAGAGACCCAGTACTTC
CDR3aa: CASVGTGEETQYF
j_gene: TRBJ2-5
abundance: few
v_gene: TRBV10-2
len: 13
d_gene: TRBD1

CDR3nt: TGCGCCAGCAGCTCCCCCGGACCCGCTGACTACGAGCAGTACTTC
CDR3aa: CASSSPGPADYEQYF
j_gene: TRBJ2-7
abundance: -
v_gene: TRBV5-1
len: 15
d_gene: -

CDR3nt: TGTGCCAGCAGCTTCCCCCTCGAGGGACAGGTAGCCGGGGAGCTGTTTTTT
CDR3aa: CASSFPLEGQVAGELFF
j_gene: TRBJ2-2
abundance: -
v_gene: TRBV11-2
len: 17
d_gene: TRBD1

CDR3nt: TGTGCCAGCAGTTCCCTACCGGGACAGACGAATAGCAATCAGCCCCAGCATTTT
CDR3aa: CASSSLPGQTNSNQPQHF
j_gene: TRBJ1-5
abundance: -
v_gene: TRBV6-5
len: 18
d_gene: TRBD1

CDR3nt: TGTGCCAGCAGCCAAAGCGGGCCTAACTATGGCTACACCTTC
CDR3aa: CASSQSGPNYGYTF
j_gene: TRBJ1-2
abundance: many
v_gene: TRBV16
len: 14
d_gene: -

CDR3nt: TGCGCCAGCAGCTTGGTAGGCCTCCCCGGGGCCAACGTCCTGACTTTC
CDR3aa: CASSLVGLPGANVLTF
j_gene: TRBJ2-6
abundance: many
v_gene: TRBV5-1
len: 16
d_gene: -

CDR3nt: TGTGCCAGCAGTTTAGATGGAGGACGGGACAATCAGCCCCAGCATTTT
CDR3aa: CASSLDGGRDNQPQHF
j_gene: TRBJ1-5
abundance: -
v_gene: TRBV12-3/TRBV12-4
len: 16
d_gene: -

CDR3nt: TGTGCCAGCAGCGAGGGGCCTGCAGATACGCAGTATTTT
CDR3aa: CASSEGPADTQYF
j_gene: TRBJ2-3
abundance: few
v_gene: TRBV7-2
len: 13
d_gene: -

CDR3nt: TGTGCCAGCAGCATATCCGGACAGTGGCAAGAGACCCAGTACTTC
CDR3aa: CASSISGQWQETQYF
j_gene: TRBJ2-5
abundance: many
v_gene: TRBV7-2
len: 15
d_gene: -

CDR3nt: TGCAGTGCTAGCCCATCTAGGGACAGGCCCTACCAAGAGACCCAGTACTTC
CDR3aa: CSASPSRDRPYQETQYF
j_gene: TRBJ2-5
abundance: many
v_gene: TRBV20-1
len: 17
d_gene: TRBD1

CDR3nt: TGTGCCAGCAGCTTTGGGGACAGGGACTCCTACGAGCAGTACTTC
CDR3aa: CASSFGDRDSYEQYF
j_gene: TRBJ2-7
abundance: -
v_gene: TRBV13
len: 15
d_gene: TRBD1

CDR3nt: TGTGCCAGCAGGTTCCCCGGGAATGAGCAGTTCTTC
CDR3aa: CASRFPGNEQFF
j_gene: TRBJ2-1
abundance: -
v_gene: TRBV12-3/TRBV12-4
len: 12
d_gene: -

CDR3nt: TGCGCCAGCAGCCAAGAATCGGTCGGCTACGAGCAGTACTTC
CDR3aa: CASSQESVGYEQYF
j_gene: TRBJ2-7
abundance: -
v_gene: TRBV4-1
len: 14
d_gene: -

CDR3nt: TGTGCCAGCGGGACAGGCACAGATACGCAGTATTTT
CDR3aa: CASGTGTDTQYF
j_gene: TRBJ2-3
abundance: many
v_gene: TRBV12-3/TRBV12-4
len: 12
d_gene: TRBD1

CDR3nt: TGTGCCAGCTCGACGGGGGAGGACGGGGAGCTGTTTTTT
CDR3aa: CASSTGEDGELFF
j_gene: TRBJ2-2
abundance: -
v_gene: TRBV18
len: 13
d_gene: -

CDR3nt: TGTGCCACCAGCAGAGTAACAGGGGGTACCGGGGAGCTGTTTTTT
CDR3aa: CATSRVTGGTGELFF
j_gene: TRBJ2-2
abundance: many
v_gene: TRBV15
len: 15
d_gene: TRBD1

CDR3nt: TGCAGTGCTAACCACGGGGGGCTCGAGACCCAGTACTTC
CDR3aa: CSANHGGLETQYF
j_gene: TRBJ2-5
abundance: few
v_gene: TRBV20-1
len: 13
d_gene: -

CDR3nt: TGTGCCAGCACTTGGTCAGGGGAAGAGACCCAGTACTTC
CDR3aa: CASTWSGEETQYF
j_gene: TRBJ2-5
abundance: many
v_gene: TRBV12-3/TRBV12-4
len: 13
d_gene: -

CDR3nt: TGTGCCAGCAGTCAGGGTTGGATCTATGGCTACACCTTC
CDR3aa: CASSQGWIYGYTF
j_gene: TRBJ1-2
abundance: -
v_gene: TRBV25-1
len: 13
d_gene: -

CDR3nt: TGCAGCGTTGAAGGGGGACGACTGAACACTGAAGCTTTCTTT
CDR3aa: CSVEGGRLNTEAFF
j_gene: TRBJ1-1
abundance: -
v_gene: TRBV29-1
len: 14
d_gene: -

CDR3nt: TGTGCCAGCACCGGACAGAACACAGATACGCAGTATTTT
CDR3aa: CASTGQNTDTQYF
j_gene: TRBJ2-3
abundance: many
v_gene: TRBV7-2
len: 13
d_gene: -

CDR3nt: TGCGCCAGCGGCACAGGGCAGGACACCATATATTTT
CDR3aa: CASGTGQDTIYF
j_gene: TRBJ1-3
abundance: -
v_gene: TRBV5-1
len: 12
d_gene: -

CDR3nt: TGCGCCAGCAGCTTTACGACCCAAGAGACCCAGTACTTC
CDR3aa: CASSFTTQETQYF
j_gene: TRBJ2-5
abundance: many
v_gene: TRBV5-1
len: 13
d_gene: -

CDR3nt: TGTGCCAGCAGCATGAGGGACAGGGCGGTCACCATATATTTT
CDR3aa: CASSMRDRAVTIYF
j_gene: TRBJ1-3
abundance: many
v_gene: TRBV7-8
len: 14
d_gene: TRBD1

CDR3nt: TGTGCCACCAGCGGAAACACAGATACGCAGTATTTT
CDR3aa: CATSGNTDTQYF
j_gene: TRBJ2-3
abundance: many
v_gene: TRBV15
len: 12
d_gene: -

CDR3nt: TGTGCCAGCAGAGGAGCGGATGAAAAACTGTTTTTT
CDR3aa: CASRGADEKLFF
j_gene: TRBJ1-4
abundance: -
v_gene: TRBV7-6
len: 12
d_gene: -

CDR3nt: TGCAGCGTTGCCCTTACGGGGCACGAGCAGTACTTC
CDR3aa: CSVALTGHEQYF
j_gene: TRBJ2-7
abundance: few
v_gene: TRBV29-1
len: 12
d_gene: -

CDR3nt: TGCGCCAGCAGCGGGGGGACAGCTAGCTACGAGCAGTACTTC
CDR3aa: CASSGGTASYEQYF
j_gene: TRBJ2-7
abundance: many
v_gene: TRBV5-1
len: 14
d_gene: -

CDR3nt: TGTGCCAGTAGTACAGGGGACGCAAGCTCCTACAATGAGCAGTTCTTC
CDR3aa: CASSTGDASSYNEQFF
j_gene: TRBJ2-1
abundance: few
v_gene: TRBV19
len: 16
d_gene: -

CDR3nt: TGTGCCAGCAGGACCCAGGGAGGGTGGACAGATACGCAGTATTTT
CDR3aa: CASRTQGGWTDTQYF
j_gene: TRBJ2-3
abundance: many
v_gene: TRBV12-3/TRBV12-4
len: 15
d_gene: TRBD2

CDR3nt: TGTGCCAGCAGTTCCGTATCTATCACAGATACGCAGTATTTT
CDR3aa: CASSSVSITDTQYF
j_gene: TRBJ2-3
abundance: -
v_gene: TRBV12-3/TRBV12-4
len: 14
d_gene: -

CDR3nt: TGTGCCAGCAGTTACTCTCGGATCGGCACAGATACGCAGTATTTT
CDR3aa: CASSYSRIGTDTQYF
j_gene: TRBJ2-3
abundance: -
v_gene: TRBV6-2/TRBV6-3
len: 15
d_gene: -

CDR3nt: TGTGCCAGCAGCCTTGGGACAGGGGGGTCAGATACGCAGTATTTT
CDR3aa: CASSLGTGGSDTQYF
j_gene: TRBJ2-3
abundance: few
v_gene: TRBV5-5
len: 15
d_gene: TRBD1

CDR3nt: TGCAGTGCAAAGGGGGCGAGGGTAACCTACGAGCAGTACTTC
CDR3aa: CSAKGARVTYEQYF
j_gene: TRBJ2-7
abundance: few
v_gene: TRBV20-1
len: 14
d_gene: TRBD1

CDR3nt: TGCAGCGTCTGGACGGGAGATACCTATGGCTACACCTTC
CDR3aa: CSVWTGDTYGYTF
j_gene: TRBJ1-2
abundance: many
v_gene: TRBV29-1
len: 13
d_gene: -